This passage covers 18 T cell receptor beta chains from one sample sequenced in a study of regulatory T cells in long-lasting Graves disease. Both iRepertoire HTBI primers and Arm-PCR of CDR3 regions were used to build the TCR beta libraries. TCRdb recomputed calls from the multiplex PCR reads with MiXCR, one row per CDR3 protein. The sample lists around 420,000 distinct CDR3 sequences, roughly 16% occurring once. Stated time point: newly diagnosed GD, antithyroid drugs for less than 3 months. PBMC-derived RNA was used for the TCR library. This material consisted of peripheral blood mononuclear cells (PBMCs), taken at new diagnosis, from a patient treated with antithyroid drugs. The origin of the receptors is a female donor with Graves disease.

The table lists this clonotype with many counts. The chain links TRBV19 to TRBJ1-2, with 9 bases that match TRBD1. The CDR3 is 14 amino acids. V trimming: 7 bases; J trimming: 7 bases; junction bases outside the gene matches: 10. Germline CDR1 reads LNHDA; CDR2 reads SQIVND (reference sequence). Written as DNA, the CDR3 is TGTGCCAGTAAAGAAGGACAGGGGACCTGTGGCTACACCTTC. Its protein is CASKEGQGTCGYTF.

Of note for this clonotype: A much bigger clone sits one base away, suggesting this may be a read error. The rearrangement joins TRBV24-1 to TRBJ2-5; tentative D call: TRBD1 (6 bases). Germline CDR1 and CDR2: KGHDR and SFDVKD. The CDR3 extends over 15 amino acids. In DNA, the CDR3 is TGTGGCACCAGTGATTTGCAATCCAGGGGAGAGACCCAGTACTTC. Amino acid sequence: CGTSDLQSRGETQYF.

With respect to this clonotype: A much larger clone is a single base away; this may be a read error. The chain is built from TRBV27 and TRBJ2-7, with 10 bases fitting TRBD1. Germline-derived CDR1 and CDR2 are MNHEY and SMNVEV (reference sequence). The CDR3 runs to 16 residues. V lost 2 bases and J lost 2; bases outside the gene matches: 6. The CDR3 nucleotides are TGTGCCAGCAGTTTACTTGGGACAGGGGCCACCTACGAGCAGTACTTC. It translates to CASSLLGTGATYEQYF.

This clonotype was counted many times. The chain recombines TRBV7-8 with TRBJ2-5, with D possibly being TRBD1 or TRBD2 (6 bases each). Per germline, CDR1 SGHVS and CDR2 FQNEAQ. Deletions cut 7 bases from V and 3 bases from J, with 15 bases between. The CDR3 is made up of 14 amino acids. CDR3 amino acids: CASIGDGGEETQYF. The CDR3 coding sequence is TGTGCCAGCATTGGTGACGGGGGCGAAGAGACCCAGTACTTC.

The chain combines TRBV20-1 with TRBJ1-1; maybe TRBD1 (6 bases). Germline V gene data show CDR1 as DFQATT and CDR2 as SNEGSKA (reference sequence). The CDR3 loop spans 14 amino acids. Trimming stripped 3 bases from V and 0 bases from J, with 11 bases between. The CDR3 sequence is CSARGGRVNTEAFF. CDR3 DNA: TGCAGTGCTAGGGGGGGCAGGGTGAACACTGAAGCTTTCTTT.

In this sample, this clonotype turned up many times. The chain is built from TRBV10-3 and TRBJ2-3; D could derive from TRBD1 or TRBD2 (5 bases each). Germline V gene sequence: CDR1 ENHRY, CDR2 SYGVKD. Trimming pared 6 bases from V and 6 bases from J, leaving 19 bases between. CDR3 length: 15 residues. CDR3 sequence: CAIRLGGDHMDTQYF. The CDR3 DNA reads as TGTGCCATCAGGCTTGGTGGGGACCATATGGATACGCAGTATTTT.

This clonotype was detected many times. The chain has TRBV9 and TRBJ1-2; D gene uncertain. Germline V gene lookup returns CDR1 SGDLS and CDR2 YYNGEE. The V end lost 5 bases, the J end lost 4 bases, and 9 bases lay between the germline ends. The CDR3 is 12 amino acids. CDR3 region: CASRGTAYGYTF. The CDR3 region has the DNA TGTGCCAGCAGGGGAACGGCCTATGGCTACACCTTC.

This clonotype was counted at least ten times. The CDR3 loop is CATGTDLGTQYF. CDR3 in DNA: TGTGCCACCGGTACAGACTTGGGTACGCAGTATTTT. The chain recombines TRBV24-1 with TRBJ2-3; D gene ambiguous. In germline, CDR1 is KGHDR, CDR2 SFDVKD. This CDR3 has 12 amino acids. The V gene lost 9 bases and the J gene lost 8 bases, with 14 bases spanning the gap.

The genes are TRBV10-2 and TRBJ2-3, with D perhaps matching TRBD2 (6 bases). The CDR3 contains 15 residues. V lost 4 bases and J 0 bases, leaving 11 bases between the germline ends. CDR1 is WSHSY, CDR2 SAAADI, per germline. The CDR3 sequence: CASSVADISTDTQYF. CDR3 sequence (DNA): TGCGCCAGCAGTGTAGCGGATATCAGCACAGATACGCAGTATTTT.

This clonotype was recorded many times. The V and J genes are TRBV20-1 and TRBJ2-3, with 8 bases matching TRBD2. This CDR3 region has 15 residues. The junction had 5 bases not matched to a gene; V was cut back by 1 base and J by 2 bases. Germline CDR1 and CDR2: DFQATT and SNEGSKA (reference sequence). The CDR3 protein is CSARGLAPNTDTQYF. The CDR3 region has the DNA TGCAGTGCTAGAGGACTAGCGCCGAACACAGATACGCAGTATTTT.

At least ten counts were recorded for this clonotype. The V gene is TRBV3-1, the J gene TRBJ2-1; 13 bases align to TRBD2. This CDR3 is 18 amino acids long. The germline V gene encodes CDR1 LGHDT and CDR2 YNNKEL (reference sequence). The V gene end was trimmed by 0 bases and the J gene end by 6 bases; junction bases not matched to a gene: 8. CDR3 sequence reads: CASSQDSGGLAGINEQFF. The CDR3 nucleotides read TGTGCCAGCAGCCAAGATAGCGGGGGACTAGCGGGAATCAATGAGCAGTTCTTC.

In its sample, this clonotype was seen once. The chain employs TRBV12-3 or TRBV12-4 and TRBJ2-2, with TRBD1 as a possible D gene (5 bases). The CDR3 contains 15 residues. Between the trimmed V and J ends, which lost 0 bases and 5 bases, there was a span of 10 bases. The CDR3 nucleotides are TGTGCCAGCAGTTTAGCTCTAGGGGTTACCGGGGAGCTGTTTTTT. Translated, it gives CASSLALGVTGELFF.

This clonotype was detected a few times. This rearrangement joins TRBV28 to TRBJ2-5; 10 bases are shared with TRBD2. CDR3 length: 20 amino acids. The trim removed 6 bases at V and 5 bases at J, leaving 24 bases unmatched. Germline V CDR1 and CDR2: MDHEN, SYDVKM. The CDR3 region is CASSPNMVGLAGVLDETQYF. The CDR3 coding sequence is TGTGCCAGCAGCCCCAATATGGTGGGGCTAGCGGGAGTGCTCGACGAGACCCAGTACTTC.

This clonotype was detected many times. The V and J genes are TRBV12-3 or TRBV12-4 and TRBJ1-5; 8 nucleotides align to TRBD1. This CDR3 is built from 15 residues. V lost 7 bases and J lost 3; bases outside the gene matches: 8. In DNA form, the CDR3 reads TGTGCCAGCACCCCGGACAGGGCCTACAATCAGCCCCAGCATTTT. It encodes CASTPDRAYNQPQHF.

In this sample, this clonotype turned up many times. This sequence joins TRBV15 and TRBJ1-2, with TRBD1 as a possible D gene (5 bases). V lost 6 bases, J lost 7 bases, and 18 bases lay in between. This CDR3 has 14 residues. Germline V gives CDR1 LNHNV, CDR2 YYDKDF (reference sequence). CDR3 residues: CATSVGGAVRGYTF. The CDR3, as DNA: TGTGCCACCAGTGTCGGGGGTGCCGTTCGTGGCTACACCTTC.

At least ten counts were recorded for this clonotype. The V call is TRBV4-3, the J call TRBJ2-2, with a weak D call TRBD2 (6 bases). The CDR3 is 16 residues long. Germline values: CDR1 LGHNA, CDR2 YSLEER. Trimming stripped 0 bases from V and 1 base from J, with 9 bases between. The CDR3 region is CASSQESGVNTGELFF. CDR3 sequence (DNA): TGCGCCAGCAGCCAAGAATCGGGAGTGAACACCGGGGAGCTGTTTTTT.

Ten or more counts support this clonotype. CDR3 in amino acids: CASSGRDRDSRGYTF. The CDR3 DNA sequence: TGTGCCAGCAGCGGCCGGGACAGGGACAGTCGTGGCTACACCTTC. The gene calls are TRBV7-2 and TRBJ1-2, with 9 positions matching TRBD1. After removal of 5 bases from V and 7 bases from J, the junction contained 11 bases not matched to a gene. From germline, CDR1 is SGHTA and CDR2 FQGNSA. The CDR3 runs to 15 residues.

The table lists this clonotype with many counts. The chain joins TRBV6-1 to TRBJ1-5; D gene ambiguous. This CDR3 region has 16 residues. Germline V CDR1 and CDR2: MNHNS, SASEGT. The ends were cut back, 3 bases at V and 3 bases at J, with 15 bases in the middle. This CDR3 reads CASSDLSGGTNQPQHF. The CDR3 coding sequence is TGTGCCAGCAGTGACCTCAGCGGAGGCACCAATCAGCCCCAGCATTTT.